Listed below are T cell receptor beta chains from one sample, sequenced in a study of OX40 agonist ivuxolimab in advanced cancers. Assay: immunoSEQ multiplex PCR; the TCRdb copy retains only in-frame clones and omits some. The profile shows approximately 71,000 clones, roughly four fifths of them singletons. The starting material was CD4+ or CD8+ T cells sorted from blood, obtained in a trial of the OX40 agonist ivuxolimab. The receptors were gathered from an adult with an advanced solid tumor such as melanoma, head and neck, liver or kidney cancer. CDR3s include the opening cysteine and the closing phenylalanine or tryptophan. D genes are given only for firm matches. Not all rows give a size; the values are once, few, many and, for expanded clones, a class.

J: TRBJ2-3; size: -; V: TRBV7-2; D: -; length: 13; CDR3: CASSLEVSGTQYF; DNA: TGTGCCAGCAGCTTAGAGGTGAGCGGGACGCAGTATTTT
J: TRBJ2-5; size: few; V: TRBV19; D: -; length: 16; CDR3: CASSPGAGAYQETQYF; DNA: TGTGCCAGTAGCCCAGGGGCAGGGGCGTACCAAGAGACCCAGTACTTC
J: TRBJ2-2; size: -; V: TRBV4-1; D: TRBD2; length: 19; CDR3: CASSLEVNSGRVYTGELFF; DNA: TGCGCCAGCAGCCTCGAAGTTAATAGCGGGAGGGTATACACCGGGGAGCTGTTTTTT
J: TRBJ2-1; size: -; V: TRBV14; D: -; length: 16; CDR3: CASSQDRGAAYNEQFF; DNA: TGTGCCAGCAGCCAAGATAGGGGGGCAGCCTACAATGAGCAGTTCTTC
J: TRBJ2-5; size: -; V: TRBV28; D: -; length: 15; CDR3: CASSFFTGWRETQYF; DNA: TGTGCCAGCAGTTTCTTTACAGGGTGGAGGGAGACCCAGTACTTC
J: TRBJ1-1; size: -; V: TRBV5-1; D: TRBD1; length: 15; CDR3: CASSLEARGYTEAFF; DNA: TGCGCCAGCAGCTTGGAAGCCAGGGGGTACACTGAAGCTTTCTTT
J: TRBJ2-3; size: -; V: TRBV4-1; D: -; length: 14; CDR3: CASSPLGGTDTQYF; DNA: TGCGCCAGCAGCCCACTTGGAGGGACAGATACGCAGTATTTT
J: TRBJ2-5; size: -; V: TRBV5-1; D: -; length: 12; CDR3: CASSTNQETQYF; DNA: TGCGCCAGCAGCACCAACCAAGAGACCCAGTACTTC
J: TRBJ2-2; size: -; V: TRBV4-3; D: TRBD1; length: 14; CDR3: CASSQGTGTGELFF; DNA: TGCGCCAGCAGCCAAGGGACAGGAACCGGGGAGCTGTTTTTT
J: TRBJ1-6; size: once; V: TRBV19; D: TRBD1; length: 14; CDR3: CASSRGQGDSPLHF; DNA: TGTGCCAGTAGCAGAGGACAGGGTGATTCACCCCTCCACTTT
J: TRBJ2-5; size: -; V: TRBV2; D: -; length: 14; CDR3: CASSDRTPEETQYF; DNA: TGTGCCAGCAGTGATCGGACCCCGGAAGAGACCCAGTACTTC
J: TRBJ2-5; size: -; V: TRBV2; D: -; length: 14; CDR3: CASSEAPGGETQYF; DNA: TGTGCCAGCAGTGAAGCGCCAGGGGGGGAGACCCAGTACTTC
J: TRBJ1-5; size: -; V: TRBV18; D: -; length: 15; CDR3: CASSPGGFSNQPQHF; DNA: TGTGCCAGCTCACCAGGGGGATTTAGCAATCAGCCCCAGCATTTT
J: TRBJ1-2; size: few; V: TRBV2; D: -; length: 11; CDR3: CASSQGSGYTF; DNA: TGTGCCAGCAGCCAGGGAAGTGGCTACACCTTC
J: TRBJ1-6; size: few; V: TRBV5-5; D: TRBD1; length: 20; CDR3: CASSENSDRIWSSYNSPLHF; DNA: TGTGCCAGCAGCGAGAATTCGGACAGGATTTGGAGCTCCTATAATTCACCCCTCCACTTT
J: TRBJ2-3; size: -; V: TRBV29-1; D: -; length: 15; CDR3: CSVDRLAPSTDTQYF; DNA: TGCAGCGTTGATAGGCTAGCGCCCAGCACAGATACGCAGTATTTT
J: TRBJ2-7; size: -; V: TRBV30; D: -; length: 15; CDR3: CAWNPRGSGRDEQYF; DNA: TGTGCCTGGAACCCAAGGGGGAGCGGACGCGACGAGCAGTACTTC
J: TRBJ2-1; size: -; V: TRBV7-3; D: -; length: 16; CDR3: CASSAYGGLSYNEQFF; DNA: TGTGCCAGCAGCGCTTACGGGGGCCTCTCCTACAATGAGCAGTTCTTC
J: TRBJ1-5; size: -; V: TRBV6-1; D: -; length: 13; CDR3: CASSVSLNQPQHF; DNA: TGTGCCAGCAGTGTTTCACTGAATCAGCCCCAGCATTTT
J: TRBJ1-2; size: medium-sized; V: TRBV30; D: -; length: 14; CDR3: CAWREQGDPYGYTF; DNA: TGTGCCTGGAGGGAACAGGGTGACCCCTATGGTTACACCTTC
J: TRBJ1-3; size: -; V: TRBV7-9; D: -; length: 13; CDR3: CASFMVGGNTIYF; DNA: TGTGCCAGCTTCATGGTAGGGGGAAACACCATATATTTT
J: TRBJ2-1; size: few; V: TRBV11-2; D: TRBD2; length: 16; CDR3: CASSLALAAPDNEQFF; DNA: TGTGCCAGCAGCTTAGCACTAGCGGCCCCAGACAATGAGCAGTTCTTC
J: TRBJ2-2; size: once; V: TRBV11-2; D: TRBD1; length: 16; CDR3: CASSLVRQGSTGELFF; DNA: TGTGCCAGCAGCTTAGTGAGACAGGGTTCCACCGGGGAGCTGTTTTTT
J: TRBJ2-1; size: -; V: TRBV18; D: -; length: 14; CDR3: CASSPSQDYNEQFF; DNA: TGTGCCAGCTCACCCTCCCAGGACTACAATGAGCAGTTCTTC
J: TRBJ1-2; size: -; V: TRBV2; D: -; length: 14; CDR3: CASSDNSGVYGYTF; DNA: TGTGCCAGCAGTGATAATTCTGGGGTCTATGGCTACACCTTC
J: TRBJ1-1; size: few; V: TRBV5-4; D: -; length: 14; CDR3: CASSSGGTKTEAFF; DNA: TGTGCCAGCAGCTCGGGGGGGACAAAGACTGAAGCTTTCTTT
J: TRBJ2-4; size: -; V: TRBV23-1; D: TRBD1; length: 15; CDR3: CASSQKTTGLDIQYF; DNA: TGCGCCAGCAGTCAAAAGACGACAGGGCTGGACATTCAGTACTTC
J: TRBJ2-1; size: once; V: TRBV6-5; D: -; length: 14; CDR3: CASSYRSSYNEQFF; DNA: TGTGCCAGCAGTTACAGGAGCTCCTACAATGAGCAGTTCTTC
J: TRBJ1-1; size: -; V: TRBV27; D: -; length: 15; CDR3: CASSLKASGGTEAFF; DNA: TGTGCCAGCAGTTTAAAAGCGTCAGGCGGCACTGAAGCTTTCTTT
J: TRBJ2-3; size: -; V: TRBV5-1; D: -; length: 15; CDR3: CASSLRGTGTDTQYF; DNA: TGCGCCAGCAGCTTGAGGGGGACCGGCACAGATACGCAGTATTTT
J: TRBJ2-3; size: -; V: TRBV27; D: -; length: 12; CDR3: CASSFLDDTQYF; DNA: TGTGCCAGCAGTTTCCTCGATGATACGCAGTATTTT
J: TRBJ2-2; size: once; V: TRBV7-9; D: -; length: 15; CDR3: CASSLVQENTGELFF; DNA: TGTGCCAGCAGCTTAGTCCAGGAGAACACCGGGGAGCTGTTTTTT
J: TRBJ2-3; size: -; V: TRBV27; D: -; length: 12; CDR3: CASSLTGGTQYF; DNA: TGTGCCAGCAGCCTTACTGGCGGCACGCAGTATTTT
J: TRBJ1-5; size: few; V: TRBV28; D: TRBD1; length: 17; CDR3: CASGSLGTGRFTQPQHF; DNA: TGTGCCAGTGGATCTCTGGGGACAGGGAGATTTACTCAGCCCCAGCATTTT
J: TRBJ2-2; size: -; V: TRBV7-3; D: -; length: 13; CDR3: CASSSLNTGELFF; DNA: TGTGCCAGCAGCTCCCTCAACACCGGGGAGCTGTTTTTT
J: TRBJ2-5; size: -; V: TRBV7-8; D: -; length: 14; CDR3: CASSPFRVQETQYF; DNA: TGTGCCAGCAGCCCATTCCGGGTCCAAGAGACCCAGTACTTC
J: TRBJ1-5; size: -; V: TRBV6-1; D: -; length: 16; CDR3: CASSEVLQGQYQPQHF; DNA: TGTGCCAGCAGTGAAGTACTACAGGGTCAGTATCAGCCCCAGCATTTT
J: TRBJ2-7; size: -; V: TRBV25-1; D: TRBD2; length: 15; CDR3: CASSPWTSGRKEQYF; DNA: TGTGCCAGCAGCCCATGGACTAGCGGGAGGAAGGAGCAGTACTTC
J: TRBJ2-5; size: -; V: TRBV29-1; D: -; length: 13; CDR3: CSVGRAGEETQYF; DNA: TGCAGCGTGGGAAGGGCAGGGGAGGAGACCCAGTACTTC
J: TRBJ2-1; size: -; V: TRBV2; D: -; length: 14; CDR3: CASRGTAGDNEQFF; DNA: TGTGCCAGCAGAGGAACGGCAGGCGACAATGAGCAGTTCTTC
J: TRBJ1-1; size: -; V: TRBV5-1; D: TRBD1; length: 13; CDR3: CASSLTGATEAFF; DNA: TGCGCCAGCAGCCTGACAGGGGCCACTGAAGCTTTCTTT
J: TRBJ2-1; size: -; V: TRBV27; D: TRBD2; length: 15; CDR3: CASSSGLAGVGEQFF; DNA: TGTGCCAGCAGTTCCGGACTAGCGGGAGTGGGTGAGCAGTTCTTC
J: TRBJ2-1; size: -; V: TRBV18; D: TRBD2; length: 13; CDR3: CASSGDIYNEQFF; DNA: TGTGCAAGTAGCGGGGATATCTACAATGAGCAGTTCTTC
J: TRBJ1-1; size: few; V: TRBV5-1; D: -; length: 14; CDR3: CASSLATRETEAFF; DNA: TGCGCCAGCAGCTTGGCCACCAGGGAAACTGAAGCTTTCTTT
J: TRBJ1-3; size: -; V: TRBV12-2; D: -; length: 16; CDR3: CASRLVSGGKVNTIYF; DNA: TGTGCAAGTCGCTTAGTTTCAGGAGGCAAGGTGAACACCATATATTTT
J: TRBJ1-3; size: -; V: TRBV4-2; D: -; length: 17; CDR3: CASSQESGLAGGNTIYF; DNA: TGTGCCAGCAGCCAAGAATCTGGGTTGGCTGGTGGAAACACCATATATTTT
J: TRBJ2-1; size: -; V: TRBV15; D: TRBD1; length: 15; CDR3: CATWDRGHLGNEQFF; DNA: TGTGCCACCTGGGACAGGGGACACTTGGGCAATGAGCAGTTCTTC
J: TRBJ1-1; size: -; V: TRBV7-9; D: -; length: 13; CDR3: CASNPQANTEAFF; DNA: TGTGCCAGCAACCCCCAGGCAAACACTGAAGCTTTCTTT
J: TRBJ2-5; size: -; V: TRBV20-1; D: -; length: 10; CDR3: CSARRETQYF; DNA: TGCAGTGCTAGAAGGGAGACCCAGTACTTC